The next 27 T cell receptor beta chains were all read from a single sample in a study of siplizumab effects on memory and regulatory T cells. The protocol was immunoSEQ multiplex PCR, while the TCRdb copy is restricted to in-frame clones and leaves out a portion. The repertoire holds roughly 100,000 clones, with 92% as singletons. The sample taken for sequencing was CD4+ T cells sorted from blood. Receptor source: a human donor in good health.

V gene TRBV7-3 combines with J gene TRBJ1-6; D possibly corresponds to TRBD1 (6 bases). Trimming removed 2 bases from V and 6 bases from J, with 8 bases in between. The CDR3 has 14 amino acids. Germline values: CDR1 SGHTA, CDR2 FQGTGA. CDR3 region: CASSLSGVNSPLHF. CDR3 nucleotides: TGTGCCAGCAGCTTATCAGGGGTTAATTCACCCCTCCACTTT.

This chain connects TRBV15 to TRBJ1-2; 9 nucleotides match TRBD1. The CDR3 length is 16 residues. With 0 bases clipped from V and 8 bases from J, the junction kept 10 bases outside the gene matches. In germline, CDR1 is LNHNV, CDR2 YYDKDF (reference sequence). Written as DNA, the CDR3 is TGTGCCACCAGCAGAGATTGGTTTGGGGACAGGGTCGGCTACACCTTC. It specifies CATSRDWFGDRVGYTF.

This chain connects TRBV7-9 to TRBJ1-6; possibly TRBD1 for D (6 bases). The CDR3 has 19 residues. CDR1 and CDR2 from the germline V gene are SEHNR and FQNEAQ (reference sequence). V shed 5 bases and J shed 0 bases, with 20 bases lying between them. The chain's CDR3 is CASSLTGSKPGSYNSPLHF. Written as DNA, the CDR3 is TGTGCCAGCAGCCTAACAGGGAGTAAACCAGGCTCCTATAATTCACCCCTCCACTTT.

In this sample, this clone turned up once. The J gene is TRBJ2-1, the V gene TRBV11-3; D gene unclear. Trimming stripped 0 bases from V and 0 bases from J, with 9 bases between. The CDR3 sequence is 16 residues long. Germline CDR1 and CDR2: SGHNT and YENEEA. For the CDR3, the DNA is TGTGCCAGCAGCTTAGAGTCTCGGCGCTCCTACAATGAGCAGTTCTTC. As protein: CASSLESRRSYNEQFF.

The CDR3 nucleotides are TGTGCCACCTCTACAGGGAATTATAATTCACCCCTCCACTTT. Translated, it gives CATSTGNYNSPLHF. The rearrangement uses TRBV19 and TRBJ1-6, with D possibly being TRBD1 (6 bases). The CDR3 totals 14 residues. In germline, CDR1 is LNHDA, CDR2 SQIVND (reference sequence). Trimming removed 10 bases at V and 4 bases at J, with 14 bases between.

V and J are TRBV6-1 and TRBJ2-3; a possible D gene is TRBD2 (6 bases). Trimming pared 2 bases from V and 9 bases from J, leaving 18 bases between. CDR3 length: 15 amino acids. CDR1 and CDR2 (germline): MNHNS, SASEGT. CDR3 in DNA: TGTGCCAGCAGTGAATCGGCGGGGTCGTCTCGAACGCAGTATTTT. Its translation is CASSESAGSSRTQYF.

This sequence joins TRBV18 and TRBJ1-6, with D possibly being TRBD1 (6 bases). The CDR3 contains 14 residues. The germline CDR1 and CDR2 sequences are KGHSH and LQKENI. Trimming pared 8 bases from V and 10 bases from J, leaving 18 bases between. Here the CDR3 reads CASNQQGQGSPLHF. The CDR3 DNA sequence: TGTGCCAGCAACCAACAGGGCCAGGGGTCACCCCTCCACTTT.

V gene TRBV5-6 combines with J gene TRBJ1-6; weak D call: TRBD1 (5 bases). CDR1 is SGHDT and CDR2 is YYEEEE in the germline V gene. V dropped 1 base and J dropped 10 bases, with 12 bases sitting between them. CDR3 size: 14 residues. The CDR3 loop reads CASSLYSGKSPLHF. Written as DNA, the CDR3 is TGTGCCAGCAGCTTGTACTCAGGGAAATCACCCCTCCACTTT.

This chain connects TRBV7-2 to TRBJ2-5, with 8 bases lining up with TRBD2. CDR3 length equals 15 residues. Looked up from germline, CDR1 is SGHTA and CDR2 is FQGNSA. The V and J ends lost 2 bases and 5 bases, in that order; junction bases with no gene match: 7. CDR3: CASSLSSGSRETQYF. CDR3 sequence (DNA): TGTGCCAGCAGCTTATCCAGCGGGAGTCGGGAGACCCAGTACTTC.

The chain employs TRBV7-8 and TRBJ2-7; tentatively, D is TRBD2 (6 bases). Trimming stripped 5 bases from V and 0 bases from J, with 17 bases between. CDR1 is SGHVS and CDR2 is FQNEAQ in the germline V gene. CDR3 length: 16 amino acids. This CDR3 reads CASSPRGKTSSYEQYF. CDR3 DNA sequence: TGTGCCAGCAGCCCCCGGGGGAAGACAAGCTCCTACGAGCAGTACTTC.

V gene TRBV18 combines with J gene TRBJ2-1; TRBD2 matches 12 bases. Germline CDR1 KGHSH, CDR2 LQKENI. This CDR3 is 16 amino acids long. The V gene end was trimmed by 6 bases and the J gene end by 5 bases; junction bases not matched to a gene: 8. CDR3 sequence (DNA): TGTGCCAGCTCGCAGACTAGCGGGAGAATTAACAATGAGCAGTTCTTC. This sequence encodes CASSQTSGRINNEQFF.

The rearrangement uses TRBV5-1 and TRBJ2-5; unclear D gene. Trimming left V 2 bases short and J 3 bases short, with 8 bases between. This CDR3 is built from 13 residues. In germline, CDR1 is SGHRS, CDR2 YFSETQ. The CDR3 DNA reads TGCGCCAGCAGCTTTTACGAGAAAGAGACCCAGTACTTC. It is translated as CASSFYEKETQYF.

Only one count was recorded for this clone. This chain uses TRBV5-1 with TRBJ2-6; the match to TRBD1 covers 8 bases. Germline V gives CDR1 SGHRS, CDR2 YFSETQ. V lost 4 bases, J lost 2 bases, and 5 bases stayed unmatched. The CDR3 is 16 residues long. The CDR3 DNA follows: TGCGCCAGCAGCATGGACAGGGTAGCTGGGGCCAACGTCCTGACTTTC. Protein: CASSMDRVAGANVLTF.

The count of this clone is one. The genes are TRBV2 and TRBJ2-7; no definite D call. The CDR3 totals 15 residues. Between the trimmed V and J ends, which lost 2 bases and 4 bases, there was a span of 15 bases. Germline V lookup: CDR1 SNHLY, CDR2 FYNNEI. The CDR3 sequence is CASSEPRPLGYEQYF. CDR3 nucleotides: TGTGCCAGCAGTGAACCCCGCCCGTTGGGTTACGAGCAGTACTTC.

This chain links TRBV7-6 with TRBJ1-4, with no clear D. The germline gives CDR1 SGHVS, CDR2 FNYEAQ. The CDR3 has 15 amino acids. The V gene lost 5 bases and the J gene lost 5 bases, with 15 bases spanning the gap. The CDR3 reads CASSGRAVGNEKLFF. CDR3 nucleotide sequence: TGTGCCAGCAGCGGGCGGGCGGTGGGGAATGAAAAACTGTTTTTT.

The CDR3 sequence: CASSIARRQGYGYTF. In DNA, the CDR3 is TGTGCCAGTAGTATAGCCCGAAGGCAGGGCTATGGCTACACCTTC. This sequence joins TRBV19 and TRBJ1-2; weak D call: TRBD1 (5 bases). CDR1 is LNHDA and CDR2 is SQIVND in the germline V gene (reference sequence). V gave up 1 base and J gave up 4 bases, with 13 bases separating them. The CDR3 has 15 residues.

This chain links TRBV27 with TRBJ2-1; TRBD2 might be the D (5 bases). The V and J ends lost 6 bases and 0 bases respectively, with 9 bases between them. Germline V gene lookup returns CDR1 MNHEY and CDR2 SMNVEV (reference sequence). The CDR3 covers 14 residues. In DNA form, the CDR3 reads TGTGCCAGCAGAGGGAGCCCCTCCTACAATGAGCAGTTCTTC. Translated: CASRGSPSYNEQFF.

This chain links TRBV11-3 with TRBJ2-2; D remains ambiguous. Germline-derived CDR1 and CDR2 are SGHNT and YENEEA. Trimming took off 3 bases at V and 4 bases at J, with 3 bases between the two ends. The CDR3 loop spans 12 amino acids. This CDR3 is CASSFPTGELFF. DNA for the CDR3: TGTGCCAGCAGCTTCCCCACCGGGGAGCTGTTTTTT.

CDR3 sequence: CASSPGTSGSYTGELFF. The CDR3 bases are TGTGCCAGCAGCCCCGGGACTAGCGGGAGTTACACCGGGGAGCTGTTTTTT. The chain uses TRBV11-2 and TRBJ2-2, with 14 positions matching TRBD2. The V gene end was trimmed by 5 bases and the J gene end by 3 bases; junction bases not matched to a gene: 5. The CDR3 runs 17 residues. CDR1 and CDR2 from the germline V gene are SGHAT and FQNNGV.

This clone was detected once. This chain joins TRBV7-2 and TRBJ2-1; tentatively, D is TRBD1 or TRBD2 (6 bases each). Germline CDR1 SGHTA, CDR2 FQGNSA. The CDR3 runs to 15 residues. Trimming took 5 bases from V and 7 from J, leaving 18 bases between them. The CDR3 coding sequence is TGTGCCAGCAGCGGTCGGTGGTGGAGGGGGAATGAGCAGTTCTTC. The encoded protein is CASSGRWWRGNEQFF.

This chain joins TRBV30 and TRBJ2-7; 8 bases align to TRBD2. The V and J ends lost 4 bases and 7 bases, in that order; junction bases with no gene match: 15. The CDR3 sequence is 15 residues long. The V gene's germline CDR1 is GTSNPN and CDR2 SVGIG (reference sequence). The CDR3 nucleotides are TGTGCCTGGAAACCCCCTGGCGGGAGGATGGGGGAGCAGTACTTC. This codes for CAWKPPGGRMGEQYF. Together with reference TRBV30 and TRBJ2-7, the CDR3 gives the full variable domain: SQTIHQWPATLVQPVGSPLSLECTVEGTSNPNLYWYRQAAGRGLQLLFYSVGIGQISSEVPQNLSASRPQDRQFILSSKKLLLSDSGFYLCAWKPPGGRMGEQYFGPGTRLTVT.

This clone has a handful of counts. The chain combines TRBV11-1 with TRBJ1-5, with no clear D. Germline V gene lookup returns CDR1 SGHAT and CDR2 FQDESV (reference sequence). V gave up 3 bases and J gave up 6 bases, with 9 bases separating them. There are 13 residues in the CDR3. CDR3 sequence (DNA): TGTGCCAGCAGCTTCTACCCGGGTCAGCCCCAGCATTTT. This sequence encodes CASSFYPGQPQHF. Drawing the rest from reference TRBV11-1 and TRBJ1-5, the complete variable domain is EAEVAQSPRYKITEKSQAVAFWCDPISGHATLYWYRQILGQGPELLVQFQDESVVDDSQLPKDRFSAERLKGVDSTLKIQPAELGDSAMYLCASSFYPGQPQHFGDGTRLSIL.

The chain carries TRBV7-3 and TRBJ2-3; 9 bases are shared with TRBD2. There are 17 residues in the CDR3. J lost 4 bases, V lost 1 base, and 9 bases had no gene match. Germline CDR1 SGHTA, CDR2 FQGTGA. The CDR3 protein is CASSLNGLASFADTQYF. CDR3 bases: TGTGCCAGCAGCTTAAACGGACTAGCGAGCTTCGCAGATACGCAGTATTTT.

The rearrangement joins TRBV19 to TRBJ2-1; TRBD2 agrees at 7 bases. The CDR3 has 17 amino acids. Trimming took 4 bases from V and 3 from J; bases not matched to a gene: 12. Germline CDR1 LNHDA, CDR2 SQIVND (reference sequence). The CDR3 loop is CASSTIGTGGIYNEQFF. In DNA form, the CDR3 reads TGTGCCAGTAGTACCATTGGGACGGGAGGAATCTACAATGAGCAGTTCTTC.

The chain couples TRBV7-3 to TRBJ2-5; 12 bases are shared with TRBD1. The CDR3 length is 16 residues. V lost 5 bases to trimming and J lost 5 bases; unmatched junction nucleotides: 9. Germline CDR1 SGHTA, CDR2 FQGTGA. Written as DNA, the CDR3 is TGTGCCAGCAGCCCTACCGGGACAGGGGGCAAGGAGACCCAGTACTTC. Translating it yields CASSPTGTGGKETQYF.

The rearrangement uses TRBV11-3 and TRBJ2-3; D may be TRBD2 (6 bases). The CDR3 is made up of 15 amino acids. Germline loops: CDR1 SGHNT, CDR2 YENEEA. Trimming shortened V by 3 bases and J by 3 bases, and 13 bases separated the two germline ends. CDR3: CASSLMAGRTDTQYF. CDR3 nucleotides: TGTGCCAGCAGCTTGATGGCGGGAAGGACAGATACGCAGTATTTT.

The chain couples TRBV29-1 to TRBJ2-5; 8 bases map to TRBD2. This CDR3 has 13 residues. In germline, CDR1 is SQVTM, CDR2 ANQGSEA. V lost 5 bases, J lost 5 bases, and 7 bases stayed unmatched. DNA of the CDR3: TGCAGCGTTAGACGGGAGGGCCACGAGACCCAGTACTTC. This sequence encodes CSVRREGHETQYF.